The present T cell receptor (beta chain) was sequenced within a study of shared clonotypes between healthy human individuals (dated by TCRdb to the early 2020s). About the full investigation: Three men and a couple of women, aged 18 to 49 years, made up the cohort. Different laboratories and diverse techniques were used to prepare libraries and sequence TCR repertoires, to increase sequencing depth and limit assay-specific biases. Each donor's leukapheresis produced roughly between roughly 0.85 and 10 billion PBMCs. Blood TCR repertoires of about five healthy adults were deeply sequenced to estimate repertoire size and the extent of clonotype sharing between individuals. For each donor, CD4 naive and CD4 memory were each run on three plates, CD8 naive on two plates, and CD8 memory on one plate. General conclusions and limits of the study: When four donors were compared, the shared fraction of clonotypes was about 5% for naive CD4, 3% to 4% for naive CD8, roughly 2.5% for memory CD4, and 0.35% to 0.5% for memory CD8. Naive subsets generally had larger estimated clonotype richness than memory subsets. Sampling was restricted to blood, and TCR repertoires in tissue are likely to differ from TCR repertoires in blood. Rarefaction of sorted-subset datasets indicated incomplete sequencing despite the large sequencing depth. Pairwise subsampling indicated that sequencing depth was expected to affect the degree of clonotype sharing among donors. The small number of donors limited the genetic and exposure-history diversity represented. Clonotypes shared by all four sorted-subset donors showed higher generation probabilities than non-shared clonotypes.

The donors were healthy, HIV-negative adults with no recently reported acute infections or vaccinations. Only Caucasian adults living in Nashville, Tennessee, USA were represented among the donors. CD4+ T cells were enriched by magnetic negative selection, after which naive cells were positively selected on CD45RA and the negative fraction was taken as the memory subset. Blood was obtained by leukapheresis, after which PBMCs were separated by Ficoll-Histopaque density gradient centrifugation and cryopreserved in liquid nitrogen vapor phase. Purity and quantity of every magnetically sorted T cell population were checked by analytical flow cytometry. Genomic DNA was isolated from each sorted fraction and quantified by UV absorbance on a Nanodrop 2000c. The CDR3 numbers 15 residues from cysteine through phenylalanine. Solely the CDR3 DNA is kept, with 45 bases framed from the first base. Relative to germline, V is 0 bases shorter and J is 5 bases shorter, with 13 bases between their ends. For CDR1 and CDR2, the germline V gene lists ENHRY and SYGVKD.

Points on this clone: It has no known antigen specificity. Base qualities are not recorded, but no much larger clone differs from it by a single base.

Using the deep immunoSEQ assay, multiplex PCR amplified TCR CDR3 regions from genomic DNA. Genomic DNA extracted from each cell subset was distributed evenly over all wells of several immunoSEQ 96-well plates, and each plate served as one replicate. For sorted subsets, about 210 ng of genomic DNA, equivalent to 25,000 to 35,000 T cell genomes, went into each replicate PCR. The purified libraries were quantified using a Qubit 3.0 fluorometer, sized with a Bioanalyzer 2100, and then quantified again using the KAPA Library Quantification kit. Every immunoSEQ 96-well plate was sequenced on a dedicated single-read 150-cycle Illumina NextSeq 550 flow cell. As for the original processing: Because the immunoSEQ output included only junctional sequences and no quality scores, the filtering could not be the same as the filtering used for full-length reads. Sequences were annotated with PyIR, a Python wrapper for IgBLAST v1.9, and V/J genes and CDR3 were assigned using IMGT germline references. Reads were removed for weak V/J assignments (E-value above 1e-6), missing CDR3, stop codons, out-of-frame junctions, or ambiguous translated residues. V3J clonotypes were defined as sequences sharing the same inferred V gene, J gene, and CDR3 amino acid sequence. Percentage overlap between repertoires was computed as shared unique clonotypes divided by the size of the smaller repertoire. Repertoire richness was assessed with RTK rarefaction, the Chao1 estimator, and Recon v2.1 estimates of unobserved clonotypes. Generation probabilities for all TCRbeta clonotypes obtained by the gDNA method from several donors were computed using OLGA. In its TCRdb copy, this immuneACCESS table keeps in-frame sequences only and misses some clones. Where compared with another copy, unresolved V genes explain less than half of these, and the others have no known cause. D and trimming were read from the DNA, whereas the V and J calls and clone size are those reported in that table. The sample includes some 500,000 clones, with roughly 95% observed a single time. The ten largest account for about 0.06% of the sample.

Material for sequencing was naive CD4+ T cells sorted from blood. Reading the label with the study, this specimen's cell subset or site is: CD45RA+ positively selected. The V and J genes are TRBV10-3 and TRBJ2-5; the D region is possibly TRBD1 or TRBD2, each matching across 6 bases. This sequence was found in a woman aged 25 to 39 in good health. Here the CDR3 is given as CAISESVEGEETQYF. The base sequence is TGTGCCATCAGTGAGTCGGTGGAGGGGGAGGAGACCCAGTACTTC.